This T cell receptor beta chain was sequenced for a study of T cells after yellow fever vaccination. TCRdb re-derived calls from the 5' RACE reads in MiXCR, one entry per CDR3 protein. Counted here are 200,000 to 300,000 distinct CDR3 sequences, 3.6% occurring once; the ten biggest clones make up about a fifth. The CDR3 length is 13 residues. V lost 6 bases, J lost 4 bases, and 12 bases lay in between. This clonotype was picked up many times. The clonotype was recovered from a man between 18 and 29 years old who received the YFV17D yellow fever vaccine. Sequencing was performed on PBMCs, taken 15 days after the yellow fever booster vaccination. The chain is built from TRBV12-3 or TRBV12-4 and TRBJ1-2, with D uncertain. CDR3 region: CASSQGLAYGYTF. For the CDR3, the DNA is TGTGCCAGCAGCCAAGGACTTGCCTATGGCTACACCTTC.